The 21 T cell receptor beta chains listed next were all sequenced from one sample in a study of blood T cell repertoires in COVID-19. Only in-frame clones appear in the TCRdb table, and some are missing; sequencing was by immunoSEQ multiplex PCR. The sample contains some 45,000 clones, 80% of which appear only once. The sample was peripheral blood. The source is a man between 65 and 79 years old with acute or convalescent COVID-19.

The rearrangement links TRBV6-2 or TRBV6-3 to TRBJ1-6, with 7 bases aligning to TRBD1. V shed 2 bases and J 7 bases; nucleotides not matched to a gene: 8. Germline V gene sequence: CDR1 MNHEY, CDR2 SVGEGT. This CDR3 region has 16 residues. In DNA, the CDR3 is TGTGCCAGCAGTTACCGAGGAGGGGGCTACAATTCACCCCTCCACTTT. Residues: CASSYRGGGYNSPLHF.

This clone occurred a few times. The chain carries TRBV3-1 (or the pseudogene TRBV3-2) and TRBJ1-4; tentatively, D is TRBD1 (6 bases). The germline V gene has CDR1 LGHDT and CDR2 YNNKEL (reference sequence). V lost 6 bases, J lost 0 bases, and 8 bases lay in between. This CDR3 contains 14 residues. The CDR3 region has the DNA TGTGCCAGCAGGAGGGGGACAACTAATGAAAAACTGTTTTTT. Its translation: CASRRGTTNEKLFF.

V usage is TRBV6-1 and J usage is TRBJ2-1, with TRBD2 as a possible D gene (6 bases). The CDR3 is made up of 14 amino acids. Trimming shortened V by 3 bases and J by 5 bases, and 11 bases separated the two germline ends. CDR1 and CDR2 (germline): MNHNS, SASEGT. The CDR3: CASSEGTLNNEQFF. CDR3 bases: TGTGCCAGCAGTGAGGGGACTTTAAACAATGAGCAGTTCTTC.

This clone was picked up a small number of times. The chain links TRBV5-6 to TRBJ1-1; D is undetermined. Germline V gene lookup returns CDR1 SGHDT and CDR2 YYEEEE. V lost 3 bases and J 2 bases, leaving 8 bases between the germline ends. There are 13 residues in the CDR3. The CDR3 protein is CASSSNSNTEAFF. CDR3 nucleotide sequence: TGTGCCAGCAGCTCGAACTCTAACACTGAAGCTTTCTTT.

J is TRBJ1-2 and V is TRBV5-4; unclear D gene. Trimming shortened V by 0 bases and J by 7 bases, and 10 bases separated the two germline ends. The CDR3 contains 13 residues. The germline CDR1 and CDR2 sequences are SGHNT and YYREEE (reference sequence). CDR3 bases: TGTGCCAGCAGCTTGGCGAGCACGGGTGGCTACACCTTC. It translates to CASSLASTGGYTF.

The chain links TRBV7-2 to TRBJ1-6; 7 bases fit TRBD1. The trim removed 3 bases at V and 11 bases at J, leaving 13 bases unmatched. The CDR3 has 16 residues. Germline-derived CDR1 and CDR2 are SGHTA and FQGNSA. This chain's CDR3 is CASSLELRGPLTPLHF. For the CDR3, the DNA is TGTGCCAGCAGCTTGGAGTTAAGGGGGCCCCTGACACCCCTCCACTTT.

This clone was observed once. This rearrangement joins TRBV4-1 to TRBJ1-6; TRBD1 matches 8 bases. With V trimmed by 0 bases and J by 8 bases, 6 bases remained unmatched. The CDR3 is made up of 16 amino acids. Germline CDR1 reads MGHRA; CDR2 reads YSYEKL. CDR3 amino acids: CASSQEGRGRYSPLHF. The DNA for the CDR3 is TGCGCCAGCAGCCAAGAGGGCAGGGGGCGGTATTCACCCCTCCACTTT.

This sequence joins TRBV10-2 and TRBJ2-1, with no clear D. V was trimmed by 6 bases and J by 4 bases, leaving 10 bases between them. Germline V gene sequence: CDR1 WSHSY, CDR2 SAAADI. CDR3 length: 13 amino acids. The CDR3 spells CASRTETYNEQFF. CDR3 coding DNA: TGCGCCAGCAGAACGGAGACTTACAATGAGCAGTTCTTC.

This clone was observed once. This chain connects TRBV19 to TRBJ1-2, with 11 nucleotides matching TRBD1. V lost 7 bases and J lost 2; bases outside the gene matches: 3. The germline V gene has CDR1 LNHDA and CDR2 SQIVND (reference sequence). The CDR3 contains 14 residues. In DNA, the CDR3 is TGTGCCAGTACCCGGGACAGGGGGAACTATGGCTACACCTTC. Protein: CASTRDRGNYGYTF.

V and J are TRBV6-5 and TRBJ1-4, with TRBD1 matching over 8 bases. CDR3 length: 16 amino acids. Germline assignment: CDR1 MNHEY and CDR2 SVGAGI. V dropped 0 bases and J dropped 8; count of bases not matched to a gene: 8. CDR3 DNA sequence: TGTGCCAGCAGTTACTCGAGGGCAGGGGGCCGGGAAAAACTGTTTTTT. It yields the protein CASSYSRAGGREKLFF.

This chain links TRBV5-1 with TRBJ1-2; 8 nucleotides agree with TRBD1. Germline-derived CDR1 and CDR2 are SGHRS and YFSETQ. The CDR3 length is 17 residues. Trimming cost V 5 bases and J 4 bases; bases outside gene matches: 16. DNA for the CDR3: TGCGCCAGCAGTCCCTCTCCTCCGGGACAGGAGCTCTATGGCTACACCTTC. It specifies CASSPSPPGQELYGYTF.

The V gene is TRBV5-8, the J gene TRBJ1-3; no firm D call. V was clipped by 3 bases and J by 4 bases, with 2 bases between them. CDR3 length equals 11 residues. CDR1 and CDR2 from the germline V gene are SGHTS and YDEGEE. DNA of the CDR3: TGTGCCAGCAGCTCGGGAAACACCATATATTTT. This gives the protein CASSSGNTIYF.

This clone was detected only once. The rearrangement joins TRBV6-4 to TRBJ1-2; TRBD1 matches 7 bases. V shed 0 bases, J shed 1 base, and the junction held 11 bases outside the gene matches. This CDR3 is built from 18 residues. The germline gives CDR1 MRHNA, CDR2 SNTAGT. CDR3 nucleotides: TGTGCCAGCAGTGACTCGAGGTCCATCGACAGGGTTAACTATGGCTACACCTTC. As protein: CASSDSRSIDRVNYGYTF.

V and J are TRBV18 and TRBJ1-5, with D unresolved. CDR1 and CDR2 (germline): KGHSH, LQKENI. Deletions cut 5 bases from V and 7 bases from J, with 12 bases between. The CDR3 is 13 amino acids. As DNA, the CDR3 is TGTGCCAGCTCAACTATGGAGGGACAGCCCCAGCATTTT. This codes for CASSTMEGQPQHF.

The chain couples TRBV7-6 to TRBJ2-3, with TRBD2 identical over 7 bases. V trimming: 4 bases; J trimming: 6 bases; junction bases outside the gene matches: 4. The CDR3 consists of 13 residues. Germline-derived CDR1 and CDR2 are SGHVS and FNYEAQ. The CDR3 region has the DNA TGTGCCAGCAGCTCCCTCGGGGGGGATACGCAGTATTTT. Protein sequence: CASSSLGGDTQYF. The whole variable domain, remainder taken from reference TRBV7-6 and TRBJ2-3, is GAGVSQSPRYKVTKRGQDVALRCDPISGHVSLYWYRQALGQGPEFLTYFNYEAQQDKSGLPNDRFSAERPEGSISTLTIQRTEQRDSAMYRCASSSLGGDTQYFGPGTRLTVL.

The chain joins TRBV7-2 to TRBJ2-5; a possible D gene is TRBD1 (6 bases). CDR1 is SGHTA and CDR2 is FQGNSA in the germline V gene. The CDR3 consists of 15 residues. V lost 1 base, J lost 1 base, and 10 bases lay in between. The DNA of the CDR3 is TGTGCCAGCAGCTTAGTAGGGACAAGCCAAGAGACCCAGTACTTC. Its translation: CASSLVGTSQETQYF.

The chain links TRBV4-1 to TRBJ2-7, with TRBD2 matching 7 bases. The trim removed 0 bases at V and 6 bases at J, leaving 5 bases unmatched. CDR3 length: 14 amino acids. Germline V CDR1 and CDR2: MGHRA, YSYEKL. The CDR3 region has the DNA TGCGCCAGCAGCCAAGATGGGGGGGAGCTCGAGCAGTACTTC. Protein product: CASSQDGGELEQYF.

The rearrangement joins TRBV28 to TRBJ2-4; D uncertain. The germline V gene has CDR1 MDHEN and CDR2 SYDVKM. V shed 3 bases and J shed 1 base, with 10 bases lying between them. CDR3 length equals 15 residues. The chain's CDR3 is CASSFREWAKNIQYF. The CDR3 DNA reads TGTGCCAGCAGTTTCCGAGAGTGGGCCAAAAACATTCAGTACTTC.

V is TRBV6-5 and J is TRBJ2-7, with TRBD1 identical over 10 bases. Germline CDR1 and CDR2: MNHEY and SVGAGI. V was pared by 7 bases and J by 4 bases, with 7 bases of the junction left unmatched. The CDR3 contains 14 residues. CDR3 nucleotide sequence: TGTGCCAGCAAGCGACAGGGGGCGGTGTACGAGCAGTACTTC. It codes for CASKRQGAVYEQYF.

In its sample, this clone was seen once. The chain recombines TRBV15 with TRBJ2-5, with TRBD1 identical over 9 bases. Germline V gives CDR1 LNHNV, CDR2 YYDKDF (reference sequence). The CDR3 has 15 residues. V dropped 4 bases and J dropped 4; count of bases not matched to a gene: 7. The CDR3 region has the DNA TGTGCCACCAGCAAAAATACAGGGGGCGGAGAGACCCAGTACTTC. It yields the protein CATSKNTGGGETQYF.

J is TRBJ1-1 and V is TRBV28; D gene unclear. Deletions cut 7 bases from V and 2 bases from J, with 14 bases between. Germline values: CDR1 MDHEN, CDR2 SYDVKM. CDR3 length: 14 amino acids. The CDR3 reads CASIPTPTNTEAFF. The CDR3 DNA sequence: TGTGCCAGCATTCCGACACCCACAAACACTGAAGCTTTCTTT.